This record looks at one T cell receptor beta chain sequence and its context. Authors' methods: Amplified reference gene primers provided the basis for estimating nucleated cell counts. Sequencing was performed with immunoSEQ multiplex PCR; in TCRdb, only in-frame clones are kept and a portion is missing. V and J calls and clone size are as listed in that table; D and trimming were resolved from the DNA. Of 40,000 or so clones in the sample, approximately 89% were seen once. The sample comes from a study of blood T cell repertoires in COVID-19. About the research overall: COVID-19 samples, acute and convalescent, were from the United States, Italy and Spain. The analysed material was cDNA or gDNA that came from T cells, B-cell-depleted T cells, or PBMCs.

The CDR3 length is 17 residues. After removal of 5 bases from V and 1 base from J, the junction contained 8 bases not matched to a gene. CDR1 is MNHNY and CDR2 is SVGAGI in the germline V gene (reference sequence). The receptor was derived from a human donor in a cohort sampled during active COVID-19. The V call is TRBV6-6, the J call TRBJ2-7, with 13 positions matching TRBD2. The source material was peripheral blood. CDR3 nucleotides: TGTGCCAGCAGTCTCTCAAGGACTAGCGGGGGTTCCTACGAGCAGTACTTC. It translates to CASSLSRTSGGSYEQYF.